This is a list of T cell receptor beta chains from one sample in a study of shared clonotypes between healthy human individuals. Sequenced by immunoSEQ multiplex PCR; TCRdb stores in-frame clones only, minus some. The sample comprises around 2.1 million clones, under 95% of which are singletons, and about 1.5% rests with the top ten. Specimen: naive CD8+ T cells from PBMCs. Receptors originate from a man between 18 and 29 years old in good health. Some clones in this sample may be carry-over from other donors' samples. The CDR3 runs from the conserved cysteine through the conserved F or W. D genes are given only for firm matches. The size of a clone is reported for some rows only, either as once, few or many, or as a class for expanded clones.

size: -; J: TRBJ2-7; D: TRBD2; V: TRBV4-1; DNA: TGCGCCAGCAGCCAGGGACGAGGGCTAGCGGGAGTCGAGCAGTACTTC; CDR3: CASSQGRGLAGVEQYF
size: -; J: TRBJ1-4; D: -; V: TRBV6-5; DNA: TGTGCCAGCAGTTCCCGGTTCGGGGTGATGAAGGAAAAACTGTTTTTT; CDR3: CASSSRFGVMKEKLFF
size: -; J: TRBJ2-1; D: -; V: TRBV4-3; DNA: TGCGCCAGCAGCCAAGATCGAGGAGCAGAGCAGTTCTTC; CDR3: CASSQDRGAEQFF
size: -; J: TRBJ2-3; D: TRBD2; V: TRBV7-9; DNA: TGTGCCAGCAGCCCACCCGGGACTAGCGGAGTCAAGGATACGCAGTATTTT; CDR3: CASSPPGTSGVKDTQYF
size: -; J: TRBJ2-1; D: -; V: TRBV7-3; DNA: TGTGCCAGCAGCCTCCTCTCTCGCGGAGAAAACAATGAGCAGTTCTTC; CDR3: CASSLLSRGENNEQFF
size: -; J: TRBJ2-1; D: -; V: TRBV11-2; DNA: TGTGCCAGCAGCTTAGTCGAGAACAATGAGCAGTTCTTC; CDR3: CASSLVENNEQFF
size: -; J: TRBJ2-3; D: -; V: TRBV10-2; DNA: TGCGCCAGCAGTTGGACGGGGATAGGCACGCAGTATTTT; CDR3: CASSWTGIGTQYF
size: -; J: TRBJ1-1; D: -; V: TRBV28; DNA: TGTGCCAGCAGTTTCGGTTATTGGGTGGAGAAAATGAACACTGAAGCTTTCTTT; CDR3: CASSFGYWVEKMNTEAFF
size: -; J: TRBJ2-3; D: -; V: TRBV27; DNA: TGTGCCAGCAGCCCTTATTACACAGATACGCAGTATTTT; CDR3: CASSPYYTDTQYF
size: -; J: TRBJ2-3; D: TRBD2; V: TRBV28; DNA: TGTGCCAGCAGTGTGACTAGCGAGACAGATACGCAGTATTTT; CDR3: CASSVTSETDTQYF
size: -; J: TRBJ1-3; D: -; V: TRBV28; DNA: TGTGCCAGCAGTTTCAAGAGACCTAACTCTGGAAACACCATATATTTT; CDR3: CASSFKRPNSGNTIYF
size: -; J: TRBJ2-3; D: -; V: TRBV4-1; DNA: TGCGCCAGCAGCCACCGTCCCGTGGGGTTGAGCACAGATACGCAGTATTTT; CDR3: CASSHRPVGLSTDTQYF
size: -; J: TRBJ2-7; D: -; V: TRBV11-2; DNA: TGTGCCAGCAGCGGAATGTACTCGGGGACCTACGAGCAGTACTTC; CDR3: CASSGMYSGTYEQYF
size: once; J: TRBJ2-1; D: -; V: TRBV19; DNA: TGTGCCAGTAGTACCCGGTCGGGTGAGCAGTTCTTC; CDR3: CASSTRSGEQFF
size: -; J: TRBJ2-1; D: -; V: TRBV5-1; DNA: TGCGCCAGCAGCTTGGGCGGACAGCCCTACAATGAGCAGTTCTTC; CDR3: CASSLGGQPYNEQFF
size: -; J: TRBJ2-1; D: -; V: TRBV25-1; DNA: TGTGCCAGCACCACTTGGAGCCGGCACGAGCAGTTCTTC; CDR3: CASTTWSRHEQFF
size: -; J: TRBJ1-2; D: -; V: TRBV11-2; DNA: TGTGCCAGCACCTCCCGGGGGACCACCTATGGCTACACCTTC; CDR3: CASTSRGTTYGYTF
size: -; J: TRBJ2-1; D: TRBD1; V: TRBV10-1; DNA: TGCGCCAGCAGCCGGACAGGGGGGGATGAGCAGTTCTTC; CDR3: CASSRTGGDEQFF
size: -; J: TRBJ2-2; D: -; V: TRBV9; DNA: TGTGCCAGCAGCCCCCAGAGGGACACCGGGGAGCTGTTTTTT; CDR3: CASSPQRDTGELFF
size: -; J: TRBJ2-7; D: TRBD1; V: TRBV28; DNA: TGTGCCAGCAGTTTACAAACCGGGACAGGGGGCTACGAGCAGTACTTC; CDR3: CASSLQTGTGGYEQYF
size: -; J: TRBJ2-1; D: -; V: TRBV9; DNA: TGTGCCAGCAGGTCTACCTCAGGGACCCCAGATGGGTACAATGAGCAGTTCTTC; CDR3: CASRSTSGTPDGYNEQFF
size: -; J: TRBJ2-5; D: -; V: TRBV28; DNA: TGTGCCAGCAGTTCCCACAGGGAGCGGTGGGGGAAGACCCAGTACTTC; CDR3: CASSSHRERWGKTQYF
size: -; J: TRBJ2-1; D: -; V: TRBV6-4; DNA: TGTGCCAGCAGTCGGGTGTACAGTCCCGATGAGCAGTTCTTC; CDR3: CASSRVYSPDEQFF
size: -; J: TRBJ2-4; D: TRBD2; V: TRBV27; DNA: TGTGCCAGTAGCGGGCGTGGGCCAAACATTCAGTACTTC; CDR3: CASSGRGPNIQYF
size: -; J: TRBJ2-1; D: -; V: TRBV10-1; DNA: TGCGCCAGCAGTGAGTCGCGGGCTAGCTTCCAGGTTGGGGATGAGCAGTTCTTC; CDR3: CASSESRASFQVGDEQFF
size: -; J: TRBJ2-7; D: TRBD1; V: TRBV2; DNA: TGTGCCGGTCAACAGGGGGCATTTGACGAGCAGTACTTC; CDR3: CAGQQGAFDEQYF
size: -; J: TRBJ1-2; D: -; V: TRBV9; DNA: TGTGCCAGCAGCTTAGGGCCAGCCTTCTATGGCTACACCTTC; CDR3: CASSLGPAFYGYTF
size: -; J: TRBJ1-2; D: -; V: TRBV2; DNA: TGTGCCAGCAGTGACGGCCGACACACTAACTATGGCTACACCTTC; CDR3: CASSDGRHTNYGYTF
size: once; J: TRBJ2-1; D: TRBD2; V: TRBV2; DNA: TGTGCCAGCAGTGGAAGGACTAGCGGGACCCAATTGGGCCCTTACAATGAGCAGTTCTTC; CDR3: CASSGRTSGTQLGPYNEQFF
size: -; J: TRBJ2-7; D: TRBD1; V: TRBV27; DNA: TGTGCCAGTCTTCAAGTCCAGGGGGCTGACGAGCAGTACTTC; CDR3: CASLQVQGADEQYF
size: -; J: TRBJ1-4; D: -; V: TRBV27; DNA: TGTGCCAGCAGCACGACCGAAGAGAATGAAAAACTGTTTTTT; CDR3: CASSTTEENEKLFF
size: -; J: TRBJ2-3; D: -; V: TRBV7-8; DNA: TGTGCCAGCAGCCCCGGGACTTGCACAGATACGCAGTATTTT; CDR3: CASSPGTCTDTQYF
size: -; J: TRBJ1-5; D: -; V: TRBV27; DNA: TGTGCCAGCAGTCCCTACGGACGACAAGAGAGGAAGCAGCCCCAGCATTTT; CDR3: CASSPYGRQERKQPQHF
size: once; J: TRBJ2-1; D: TRBD2; V: TRBV27; DNA: TGTGCCAGCACCGGGGCTAGCGGGAACTCCTACAATGAGCAGTTCTTC; CDR3: CASTGASGNSYNEQFF
size: few; J: TRBJ1-1; D: -; V: TRBV5-4; DNA: TGTGCCAGCAGCTTTGGGACTACTGAAGCTTTCTTT; CDR3: CASSFGTTEAFF
size: -; J: TRBJ2-2; D: TRBD2; V: TRBV7-3; DNA: TGTGCCAGCAGCCCCGGGGGGAGGGCCACCGGGGAGCTGTTTTTT; CDR3: CASSPGGRATGELFF
size: -; J: TRBJ2-1; D: -; V: TRBV27; DNA: TGTGCCAGCAGTTTAGGCGGAACCTACAATGAGCAGTTCTTC; CDR3: CASSLGGTYNEQFF
size: -; J: TRBJ1-1; D: -; V: TRBV28; DNA: TGTGCCAGCAGTTCCCGGGGGCCCACTGAAGCTTTCTTT; CDR3: CASSSRGPTEAFF
size: -; J: TRBJ1-3; D: -; V: TRBV9; DNA: TGTGCCAGCAGCGAGGGAAACAGGGCGTACACCATATATTTT; CDR3: CASSEGNRAYTIYF
size: -; J: TRBJ1-1; D: TRBD1; V: TRBV27; DNA: TGTGCCAGCAGGTCTGGACAGGACGCTGAAGCTTTCTTT; CDR3: CASRSGQDAEAFF
size: -; J: TRBJ1-2; D: -; V: TRBV6-1; DNA: TGTGCCAGCAACGGTAAAGAGTCCGACCCGCTCACCTTC; CDR3: CASNGKESDPLTF
size: -; J: TRBJ1-1; D: -; V: TRBV6-5; DNA: TGTGCCAGCACCGTACAGGGAGGCGCTGAAGCTTTCTTT; CDR3: CASTVQGGAEAFF
size: -; J: TRBJ2-7; D: TRBD2; V: TRBV10-3; DNA: TGTGCCATCAGTGAACCTTTGAGGACTAGACGCGAGCAGTACTTC; CDR3: CAISEPLRTRREQYF
size: -; J: TRBJ2-1; D: TRBD2; V: TRBV27; DNA: TGTGCCAGCAGTTTTACTAGCGCCTTTGCTTACAATGAGCAGTTCTTC; CDR3: CASSFTSAFAYNEQFF
size: -; J: TRBJ2-7; D: TRBD1; V: TRBV27; DNA: TGTGCCAGCAGTTTGGGACCCGGGACAGGGGATAAAGAGTACTTC; CDR3: CASSLGPGTGDKEYF
size: -; J: TRBJ2-7; D: -; V: TRBV27; DNA: TGTGCCAGCGGGACGTTGTACGAGCAGTACTTC; CDR3: CASGTLYEQYF
size: -; J: TRBJ2-7; D: TRBD2; V: TRBV27; DNA: TGTGCCAGCAATACCGGGACTAGCGTAGACGAGCAGTACTTC; CDR3: CASNTGTSVDEQYF
size: -; J: TRBJ2-2; D: -; V: TRBV19; DNA: TGTGCCAGTAGTTGGGGAGGCACCGGGGAGCTGTTTTTT; CDR3: CASSWGGTGELFF
size: -; J: TRBJ1-5; D: -; V: TRBV6-1; DNA: TGTGCCAGCAGTGAAGCGGGGGGGAGACAGCCCCAGCATTTT; CDR3: CASSEAGGRQPQHF
size: -; J: TRBJ1-5; D: TRBD1; V: TRBV4-2; DNA: TGTGCCAGCAGCCAAGATATACGTAGGGACAGGGGACGTATGGGTAATCAGCCCCAGCATTTT; CDR3: CASSQDIRRDRGRMGNQPQHF
size: -; J: TRBJ2-4; D: -; V: TRBV7-9; DNA: TGTGCCAGCAGCCCAGACACTCCACTAGCCAAAAACATTCAGTACTTC; CDR3: CASSPDTPLAKNIQYF